What follows are 20 T cell receptor beta chains derived from one specimen sequenced in a study of human T cells and chemical hapten exposure. TCRdb analysed the RACE reads with MiXCR anew, one entry per CDR3 protein. Altogether a few hundred thousand distinct CDR3 sequences are present, 5% to 6.5% being singletons, with the ten largest covering around 8.8%. Time point specified: pre-sensitization, week 0. Noted treatment: therapeutic diphenylcyclopropenone sensitization with weekly scalp DPC. Sample: whole blood, taken in connection with sensitization to the hapten diphenylcyclopropenone (DPC). These receptor sequences come from a woman between 18 and 29 years old with alopecia areata. Some clones in this sample may be carry-over from other donors' samples.

This rearrangement joins TRBV6-4 to TRBJ2-2; D is perhaps TRBD1 (5 bases). CDR3 length equals 15 residues. Germline CDR1 and CDR2: MRHNA and SNTAGT. Trimming took 2 bases from V and 2 from J, leaving 9 bases between them. The DNA of the CDR3 is TGTGCCAGCAGTGACACAGGTCCAAACACCGGGGAGCTGTTTTTT. It specifies CASSDTGPNTGELFF.

The CDR3 spells CASSLGAWMGMTGPHTEAFF. Here the CDR3 DNA reads TGCGCCAGCAGCTTGGGAGCGTGGATGGGCATGACAGGCCCCCACACTGAAGCTTTCTTT. The chain is built from TRBV5-1 and TRBJ1-1, with D possibly TRBD1 on 6 matching bases. Germline assignment: CDR1 SGHRS and CDR2 YFSETQ. The CDR3 runs to 20 residues. Trimming cost V 0 bases and J 3 bases, with 27 bases left between them.

This clonotype has ten or more counts. A much larger clone sits a single nucleotide away, making a read error possible. This chain connects TRBV29-1 to TRBJ2-7, with D tentatively TRBD2 (5 bases). CDR3 length: 14 residues. V was clipped by 5 bases and J by 2 bases, with 16 bases between them. The germline V gene encodes CDR1 SQVTM and CDR2 ANQGSEA. For the CDR3, the DNA is TGCAGCGTTAGGTCGGACTTGTGGGCCTACGAGCAGTACTTC. Amino acid sequence: CSVRSDLWAYEQYF.

The chain couples TRBV5-4 to TRBJ2-5, with a weak D call TRBD1 (5 bases). CDR3 length: 13 residues. Germline loops: CDR1 SGHNT, CDR2 YYREEE (reference sequence). Trimming took 2 bases from V and 2 from J, leaving 7 bases between them. CDR3 region: CASSFGAQETQYF. CDR3 in DNA: TGTGCCAGCAGCTTTGGGGCTCAAGAGACCCAGTACTTC.

The chain links TRBV7-2 to TRBJ2-7; 12 positions agree with TRBD1. The germline gives CDR1 SGHTA, CDR2 FQGNSA. This CDR3 comprises 15 residues. Germline trimming cut 0 bases from V and 9 bases from J; bases unmatched to any gene: 6. CDR3 sequence reads: CASSLAGTGGAGQYF. CDR3 in DNA: TGTGCCAGCAGCTTAGCCGGGACAGGGGGCGCGGGGCAGTACTTC.

This clonotype was picked up a small number of times. The chain links TRBV5-4 to TRBJ2-6; 9 bases map to TRBD1. This CDR3 has 16 residues. V lost 4 bases, J lost 3 bases, and 5 bases stayed unmatched. In germline, CDR1 is SGHNT, CDR2 YYREEE (reference sequence). Written as DNA, the CDR3 is TGTGCCAGCAGCCGGACAGGGGCGGGTGGGGCCAACGTCCTGACTTTC. This translates into CASSRTGAGGANVLTF.

The sample holds many counts of this clonotype. The chain couples TRBV6-2 or TRBV6-3 to TRBJ2-3; TRBD1 aligns across 10 bases. V gave up 8 bases and J gave up 4 bases; unmatched junction bases: 9. Per germline, CDR1 MNHEY and CDR2 SVGEGT. The CDR3 length is 15 residues. DNA of the CDR3: TGTGCCAGCTCGGAACGACAGGGGGCGTCAGATACGCAGTATTTT. It is translated as CASSERQGASDTQYF.

V usage is TRBV6-1 and J usage is TRBJ2-6; 7 bases match TRBD1. Germline loops: CDR1 MNHNS, CDR2 SASEGT. V was clipped by 5 bases and J by 1 base; unmatched bases: 20. The CDR3 runs to 21 residues. CDR3 amino acids: CASSPKSPGTAPFSGANVLTF. In DNA, the CDR3 is TGTGCCAGCAGTCCCAAAAGCCCCGGGACAGCTCCCTTTTCTGGGGCCAACGTCCTGACTTTC.

This CDR3 is CASSSTGYSNQPQHF. The CDR3, as DNA: TGTGCCAGCAGCTCGACAGGGTATAGCAATCAGCCCCAGCATTTT. The chain recombines TRBV6-5 with TRBJ1-5; the match to TRBD1 covers 7 bases. J was trimmed by 0 bases and V by 6 bases; bases with no gene match: 5. The CDR3 consists of 15 residues. CDR1 and CDR2 from the germline V gene are MNHEY and SVGAGI.

V usage is TRBV27 and J usage is TRBJ2-3, with 13 positions matching TRBD2. Germline assignment: CDR1 MNHEY and CDR2 SMNVEV (reference sequence). Trimming cost V 3 bases and J 6 bases; bases outside gene matches: 9. The CDR3 sequence is 17 residues long. CDR3 DNA: TGTGCCAGCAGTTTGAGGACTAGCGGGGGCTGGTTGGATACGCAGTATTTT. It yields the protein CASSLRTSGGWLDTQYF.

This clonotype was counted between two and nine times. The V call is TRBV7-2, the J call TRBJ1-4; 10 nucleotides line up with TRBD1. This CDR3 has 20 amino acids. In germline, CDR1 is SGHTA, CDR2 FQGNSA. The trim removed 5 bases at V and 7 bases at J, leaving 22 bases unmatched. CDR3 nucleotides: TGTGCCAGCAGCCCCCAAGTTCGGGGACAGGGGAGAGGGGGAGGTGAAAAACTGTTTTTT. It encodes CASSPQVRGQGRGGGEKLFF.

The chain links TRBV7-3 to TRBJ1-3; possible D gene TRBD1, 5 bases. The CDR3 length is 14 residues. V was pared by 6 bases and J by 2 bases, with 11 bases between. Germline loops: CDR1 SGHTA, CDR2 FQGTGA. This chain's CDR3 is CASSQEGTGNTIYF. The CDR3 bases are TGTGCCAGCAGTCAAGAGGGGACTGGAAACACCATATATTTT.

The chain recombines TRBV2 with TRBJ2-1, with unresolved D. CDR3 length: 13 amino acids. Per germline, CDR1 SNHLY and CDR2 FYNNEI. V dropped 1 base and J dropped 4 bases, with 5 bases sitting between them. The CDR3 sequence: CASSEEGYNEQFF. The CDR3, as DNA: TGTGCCAGCAGTGAAGAAGGATACAATGAGCAGTTCTTC. Combining the CDR3 with reference TRBV2 and TRBJ2-1 gives the whole variable domain EPEVTQTPSHQVTQMGQEVILRCVPISNHLYFYWYRQILGQKVEFLVSFYNNEISEKSEIFDDQFSVERPDGSNFTLKIRSTKLEDSAMYFCASSEEGYNEQFFGPGTRLTVL.

This clonotype was seen repeatedly, ten times or more. The chain links TRBV12-3 or TRBV12-4 to TRBJ2-1; D uncertain. The length of the CDR3 is 14 residues. V dropped 3 bases and J dropped 6 bases, with 12 bases sitting between them. As DNA, the CDR3 is TGTGCCAGCAGTTTTGGCCAGTCCGTCAATGAGCAGTTCTTC. This codes for CASSFGQSVNEQFF.

This clonotype was observed many times. The chain recombines TRBV7-9 with TRBJ1-5; 7 bases map to TRBD1. Germline CDR1 reads SEHNR; CDR2 reads FQNEAQ (reference sequence). The CDR3 contains 12 residues. Germline trimming cut 5 bases from V and 12 bases from J; bases unmatched to any gene: 7. CDR3 in amino acids: CASSVWDRNQHF. The CDR3 nucleotides are TGTGCCAGCAGCGTTTGGGACAGAAACCAGCATTTT.

This clonotype came up many times. The chain employs TRBV6-5 and TRBJ2-7; a possible D gene is TRBD1 (7 bases). The V and J ends lost 2 bases and 3 bases respectively, with 14 bases between them. The CDR3 covers 15 residues. CDR1 and CDR2 (germline): MNHEY, SVGAGI. CDR3 region: CASSYDPQGGYEQYF. The DNA for the CDR3 is TGTGCCAGCAGTTACGACCCGCAGGGGGGCTACGAGCAGTACTTC.

This clonotype was recorded at least ten times. The chain joins TRBV27 to TRBJ1-2; tentatively, D is TRBD1 (6 bases). The length of the CDR3 is 14 residues. V was cut by 0 bases and J by 8 bases, with 13 bases left in between. Germline V lookup: CDR1 MNHEY, CDR2 SMNVEV (reference sequence). The CDR3 loop is CASSLSIGGSGYTF. Here the CDR3 DNA reads TGTGCCAGCAGTTTATCAATAGGGGGAAGCGGCTACACCTTC.

This clonotype was observed a handful of times. V and J are TRBV19 and TRBJ1-2; D is unclear. Germline V gene lookup returns CDR1 LNHDA and CDR2 SQIVND (reference sequence). This CDR3 comprises 12 residues. Between the trimmed V and J ends, which lost 6 bases and 6 bases, there was a span of 11 bases. The CDR3 sequence: CASSPLGDGYTF. As DNA, the CDR3 is TGTGCCAGTAGCCCCCTCGGTGATGGCTACACCTTC.

The chain employs TRBV5-6 and TRBJ1-2; no definite D call. Germline V gives CDR1 SGHDT, CDR2 YYEEEE. V lost 1 base, J lost 10 bases, and 11 bases lay in between. This CDR3 has 12 residues. The CDR3 protein is CASSLTAMDYTF. The CDR3 nucleotides are TGTGCCAGCAGCTTGACAGCTATGGACTACACCTTC.

This chain joins TRBV9 and TRBJ1-5; 7 bases align to TRBD1. The J segment lost 5 bases and the V segment lost 2 bases, leaving 1 base of the junction unmatched. Germline values: CDR1 SGDLS, CDR2 YYNGEE. The CDR3 has 13 amino acids. CDR3 sequence (DNA): TGTGCCAGCAGCGTCAGGGGGGATCAGCCCCAGCATTTT. It is translated as CASSVRGDQPQHF. Complete variable domain (other parts from reference TRBV9 and TRBJ1-5): DSGVTQTPKHLITATGQRVTLRCSPRSGDLSVYWYQQSLDQGLQFLIQYYNGEERAKGNILERFSAQQFPDLHSELNLSSLELGDSALYFCASSVRGDQPQHFGDGTRLSIL.